This TCR beta chain appears in the sequencing data of a study of blood T cell repertoires in COVID-19. As for the study in general: The cDNA or gDNA used as material had been derived from T cells, B-cell-depleted T cells, or PBMCs.

Method: immunoSEQ multiplex PCR; TCRdb's copy keeps in-frame clones and lacks some. The sample has fewer than 300,000 clones; 65% to 90% are singletons. The CDR3 spans 14 residues. From germline, CDR1 is MDHEN and CDR2 SYDVKM. V lost 6 bases to trimming and J lost 8 bases; unmatched junction nucleotides: 4. This TCR was recovered from a human donor in a cohort sampled during active COVID-19. This chain links TRBV28 with TRBJ2-1, with 13 nucleotides matching TRBD2. Input material: peripheral blood. The CDR3 DNA follows: TGTGCCAGCAGAGGGACTAGCGGGAACCATGAGCAGTTCTTC. Its translation is CASRGTSGNHEQFF.